The clone carrying this TCR beta chain has more than one count but fewer than ten. PCR was performed a second time for about 7 to 12 cycles using a sample-barcoded 5' primer and a J-beta primer mix. Every cDNA was tagged by a template-switch adaptor with 12 random nucleotides. TCRdb redid the calling of the 5' RACE reads with MiXCR, one entry per CDR3 protein. The sample carries roughly 1,100,000 distinct CDR3 sequences, almost 25% recorded once. The data derive from a study of blood T cells in healthy people across ages. A minimum of 5 micrograms of total RNA was extracted per sample. These data are also associated with another study on T cells of mothers and their children. This second study notes: Samples were obtained from three healthy Caucasian mothers and their six children.

The source of this sequence is a girl aged 2 to 10 in good health. Sequenced: blood.

CDR3: CASSYHGASYEQYF. The CDR3 nucleotides read TGTGCCAGCAGTTACCACGGGGCGTCCTACGAGCAGTACTTC. The chain carries TRBV6-6 and TRBJ2-7; perhaps D is TRBD1 or TRBD2 (5 bases each). The CDR3 is 14 residues long. The V end was cut by 2 bases, the J end by 1 base, with 9 bases between. The germline gives CDR1 MNHNY, CDR2 SVGAGI (reference sequence).